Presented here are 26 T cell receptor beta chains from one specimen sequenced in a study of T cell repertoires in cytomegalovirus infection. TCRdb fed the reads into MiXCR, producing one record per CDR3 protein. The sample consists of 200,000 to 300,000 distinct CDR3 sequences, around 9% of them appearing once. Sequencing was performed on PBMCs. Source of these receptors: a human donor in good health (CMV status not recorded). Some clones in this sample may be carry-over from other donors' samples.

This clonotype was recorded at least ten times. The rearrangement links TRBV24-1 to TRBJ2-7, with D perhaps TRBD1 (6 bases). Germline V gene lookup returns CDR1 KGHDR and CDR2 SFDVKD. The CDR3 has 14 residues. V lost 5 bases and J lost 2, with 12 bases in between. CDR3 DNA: TGTGCCACCAGTGTTTTCAGGGGTCCCTACGAGCAGTACTTC. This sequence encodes CATSVFRGPYEQYF.

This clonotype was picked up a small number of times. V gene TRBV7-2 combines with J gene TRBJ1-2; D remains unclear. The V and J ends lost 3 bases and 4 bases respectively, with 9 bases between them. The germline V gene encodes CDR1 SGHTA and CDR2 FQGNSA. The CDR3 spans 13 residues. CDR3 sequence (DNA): TGTGCCAGCAGCTTCGGGGTCGGCTATGGCTACACCTTC. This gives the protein CASSFGVGYGYTF.

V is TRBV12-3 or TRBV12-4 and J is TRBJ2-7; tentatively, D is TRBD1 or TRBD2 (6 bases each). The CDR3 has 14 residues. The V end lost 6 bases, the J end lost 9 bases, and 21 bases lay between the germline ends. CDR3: CASSGGTYGASQYF. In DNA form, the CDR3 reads TGTGCCAGCAGCGGCGGGACATATGGGGCGTCGCAGTACTTC.

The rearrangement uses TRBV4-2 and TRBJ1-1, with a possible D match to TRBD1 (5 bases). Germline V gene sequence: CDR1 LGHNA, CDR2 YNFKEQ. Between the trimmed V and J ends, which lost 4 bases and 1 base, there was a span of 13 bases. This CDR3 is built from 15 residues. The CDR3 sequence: CASSLRPDKNTEAFF. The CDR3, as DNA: TGTGCCAGCAGCCTGAGACCGGACAAGAACACTGAAGCTTTCTTT.

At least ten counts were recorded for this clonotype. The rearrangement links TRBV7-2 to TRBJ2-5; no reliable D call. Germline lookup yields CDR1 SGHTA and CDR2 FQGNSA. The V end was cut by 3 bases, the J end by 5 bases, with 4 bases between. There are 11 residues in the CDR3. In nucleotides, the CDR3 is TGTGCCAGCAGCTTTCGTGAGACCCAGTACTTC. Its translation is CASSFRETQYF.

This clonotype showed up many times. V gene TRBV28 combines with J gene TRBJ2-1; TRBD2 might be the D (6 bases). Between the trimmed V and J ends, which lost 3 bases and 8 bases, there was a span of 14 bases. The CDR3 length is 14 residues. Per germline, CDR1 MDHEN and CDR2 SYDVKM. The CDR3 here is CASSFGRRDHEQFF. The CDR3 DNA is TGTGCCAGCAGTTTCGGTAGGCGGGATCATGAGCAGTTCTTC.

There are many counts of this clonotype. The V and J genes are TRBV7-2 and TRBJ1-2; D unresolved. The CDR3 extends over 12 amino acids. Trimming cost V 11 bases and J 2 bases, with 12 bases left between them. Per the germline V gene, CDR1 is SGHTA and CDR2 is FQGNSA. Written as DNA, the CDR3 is TGTGCCTCGCACGGTGGAAACTATGGCTACACCTTC. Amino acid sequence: CASHGGNYGYTF.

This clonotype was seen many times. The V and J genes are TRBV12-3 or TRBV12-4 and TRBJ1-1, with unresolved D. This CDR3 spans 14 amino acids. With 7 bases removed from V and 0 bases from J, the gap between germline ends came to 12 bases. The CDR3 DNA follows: TGTGCCAGCACCCTCCTCGGGATGAACACTGAAGCTTTCTTT. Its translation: CASTLLGMNTEAFF.

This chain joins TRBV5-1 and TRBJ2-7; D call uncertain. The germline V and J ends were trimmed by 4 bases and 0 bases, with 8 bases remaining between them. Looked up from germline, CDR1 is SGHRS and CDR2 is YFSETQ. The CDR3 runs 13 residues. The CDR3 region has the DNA TGCGCCAGCAGCGGTAGGAGCTCCTACGAGCAGTACTTC. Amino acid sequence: CASSGRSSYEQYF.

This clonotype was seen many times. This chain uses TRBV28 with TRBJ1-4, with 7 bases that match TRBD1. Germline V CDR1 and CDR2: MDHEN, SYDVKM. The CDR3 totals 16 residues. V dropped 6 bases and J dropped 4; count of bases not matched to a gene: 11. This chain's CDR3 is CASRELKGQRNEKLFF. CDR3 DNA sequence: TGTGCCAGCAGGGAACTAAAGGGACAGCGTAATGAAAAACTGTTTTTT.

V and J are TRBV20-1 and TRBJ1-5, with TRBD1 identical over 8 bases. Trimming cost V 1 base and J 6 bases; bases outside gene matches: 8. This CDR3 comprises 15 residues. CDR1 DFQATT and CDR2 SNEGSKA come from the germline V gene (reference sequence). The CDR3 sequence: CSARASGQGGQPQHF. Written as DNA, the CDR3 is TGCAGTGCTAGAGCTTCCGGACAGGGAGGTCAGCCCCAGCATTTT.

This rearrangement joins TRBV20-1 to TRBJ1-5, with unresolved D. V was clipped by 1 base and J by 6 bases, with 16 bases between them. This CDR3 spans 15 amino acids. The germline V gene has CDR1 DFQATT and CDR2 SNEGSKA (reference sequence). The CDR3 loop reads CSARGSESRGQPQHF. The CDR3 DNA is TGCAGTGCTAGAGGCTCCGAGAGTCGGGGTCAGCCCCAGCATTTT.

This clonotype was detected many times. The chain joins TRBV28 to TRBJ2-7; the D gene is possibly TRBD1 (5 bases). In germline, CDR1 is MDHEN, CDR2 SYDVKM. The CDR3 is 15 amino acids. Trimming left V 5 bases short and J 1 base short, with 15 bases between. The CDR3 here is CASSTVGRPSYEQYF. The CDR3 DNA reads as TGTGCCAGCAGTACCGTGGGGCGGCCTTCCTACGAGCAGTACTTC. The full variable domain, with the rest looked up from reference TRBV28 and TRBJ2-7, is DVKVTQSSRYLVKRTGEKVFLECVQDMDHENMFWYRQDPGLGLRLIYFSYDVKMKEKGDIPEGYSVSREKKERFSLILESASTNQTSMYLCASSTVGRPSYEQYFGPGTRLTVT.

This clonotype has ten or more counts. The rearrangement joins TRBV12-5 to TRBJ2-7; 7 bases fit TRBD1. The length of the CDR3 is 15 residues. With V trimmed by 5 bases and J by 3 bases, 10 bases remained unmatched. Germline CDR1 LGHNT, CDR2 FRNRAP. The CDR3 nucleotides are TGTGCTAGTGGTCCGACAGGGTCTACCAACTACGAGCAGTACTTC. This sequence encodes CASGPTGSTNYEQYF.

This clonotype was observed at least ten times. CDR3 DNA sequence: TGTGCCAGCAGCTCAACTGTGGGCTCTGGAAACACCATATATTTT. It specifies CASSSTVGSGNTIYF. This chain links TRBV7-2 with TRBJ1-3; D call uncertain. Germline V gene data show CDR1 as SGHTA and CDR2 as FQGNSA. V shed 4 bases and J shed 0 bases, with 10 bases lying between them. The CDR3 runs 15 residues.

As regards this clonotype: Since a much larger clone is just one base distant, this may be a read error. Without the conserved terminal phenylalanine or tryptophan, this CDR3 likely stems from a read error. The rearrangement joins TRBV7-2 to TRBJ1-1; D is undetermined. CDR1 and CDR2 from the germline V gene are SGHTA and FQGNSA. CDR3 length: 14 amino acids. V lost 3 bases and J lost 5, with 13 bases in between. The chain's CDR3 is CASSFVPGITEAFL. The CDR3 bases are TGTGCCAGCAGCTTCGTGCCCGGAATAACTGAAGCTTTCTTA.

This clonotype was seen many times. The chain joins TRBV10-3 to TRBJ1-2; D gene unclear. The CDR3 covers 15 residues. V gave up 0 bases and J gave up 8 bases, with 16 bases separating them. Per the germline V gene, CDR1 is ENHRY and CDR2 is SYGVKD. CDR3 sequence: CAISESTRTAGGYTF. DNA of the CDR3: TGTGCCATCAGTGAGTCGACTCGGACGGCCGGCGGCTACACCTTC.

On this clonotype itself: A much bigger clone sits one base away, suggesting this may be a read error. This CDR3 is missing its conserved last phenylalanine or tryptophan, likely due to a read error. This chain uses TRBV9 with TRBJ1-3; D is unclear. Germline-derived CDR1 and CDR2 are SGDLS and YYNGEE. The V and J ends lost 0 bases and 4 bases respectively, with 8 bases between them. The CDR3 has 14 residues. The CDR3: CASSVAAQGNTIYY. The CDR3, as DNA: TGTGCCAGCAGCGTAGCTGCACAGGGAAACACCATATATTAT.

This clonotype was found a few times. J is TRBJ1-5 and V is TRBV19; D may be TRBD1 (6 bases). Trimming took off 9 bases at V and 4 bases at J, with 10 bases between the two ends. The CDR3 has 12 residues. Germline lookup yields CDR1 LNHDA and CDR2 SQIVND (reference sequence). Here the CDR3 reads CASRTDNQPQHF. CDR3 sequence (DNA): TGTGCCAGCAGGACAGATAATCAGCCCCAGCATTTT.

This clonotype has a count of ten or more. In DNA, the CDR3 is TGTGCCAGCAGCCCTCTAGCGGGGGGGCAGAAGACGCAGTATTTT. Translation gives CASSPLAGGQKTQYF. The chain recombines TRBV7-2 with TRBJ2-3, with TRBD2 matching 12 bases. Germline CDR1 is SGHTA and CDR2 is FQGNSA. With 5 bases clipped from V and 9 bases from J, the junction kept 9 bases outside the gene matches. This CDR3 has 15 amino acids.

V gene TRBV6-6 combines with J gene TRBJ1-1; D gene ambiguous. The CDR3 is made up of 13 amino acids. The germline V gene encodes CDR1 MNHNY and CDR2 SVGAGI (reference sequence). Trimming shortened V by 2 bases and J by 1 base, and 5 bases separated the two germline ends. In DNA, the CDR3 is TGTGCCAGCAGTTACCTCCAGAACACTGAAGCTTTCTTT. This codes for CASSYLQNTEAFF.

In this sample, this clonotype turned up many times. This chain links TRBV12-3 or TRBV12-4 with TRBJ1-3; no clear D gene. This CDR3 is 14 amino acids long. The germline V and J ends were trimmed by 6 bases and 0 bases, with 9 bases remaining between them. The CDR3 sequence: CASSPASSGNTIYF. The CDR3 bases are TGTGCCAGCAGCCCAGCAAGCTCTGGAAACACCATATATTTT.

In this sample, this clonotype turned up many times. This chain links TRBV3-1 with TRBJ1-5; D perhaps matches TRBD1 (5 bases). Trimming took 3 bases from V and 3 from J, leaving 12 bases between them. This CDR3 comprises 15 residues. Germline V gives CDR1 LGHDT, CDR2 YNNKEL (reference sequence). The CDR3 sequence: CASSQAGRINQPQHF. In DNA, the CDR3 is TGTGCCAGCAGCCAGGCGGGACGGATCAATCAGCCCCAGCATTTT.

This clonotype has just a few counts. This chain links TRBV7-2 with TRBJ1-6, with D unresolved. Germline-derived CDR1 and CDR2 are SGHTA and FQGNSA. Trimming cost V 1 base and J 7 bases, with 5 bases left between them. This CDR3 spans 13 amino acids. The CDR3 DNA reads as TGTGCCAGCAGCTTAGTGGCGAATTCACCCCTCCACTTT. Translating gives CASSLVANSPLHF.

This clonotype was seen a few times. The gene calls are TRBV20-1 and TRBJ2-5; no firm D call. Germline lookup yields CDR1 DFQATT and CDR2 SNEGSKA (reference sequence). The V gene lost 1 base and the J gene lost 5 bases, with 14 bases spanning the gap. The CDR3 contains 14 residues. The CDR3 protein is CSARVEGNWETQYF. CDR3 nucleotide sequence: TGCAGTGCTAGAGTTGAAGGGAATTGGGAGACCCAGTACTTC.

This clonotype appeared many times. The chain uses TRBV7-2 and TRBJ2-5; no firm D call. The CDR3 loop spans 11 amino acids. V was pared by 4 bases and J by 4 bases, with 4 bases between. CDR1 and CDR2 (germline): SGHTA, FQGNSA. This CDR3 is CASSSPETQYF. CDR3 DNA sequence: TGTGCCAGCAGCTCCCCAGAGACCCAGTACTTC.